Shown below are 27 T cell receptor beta chains from a single sample sequenced in a study of T cell changes during pregnancy in multiple sclerosis. The repertoire was sequenced with immunoSEQ multiplex PCR; TCRdb's copy has only in-frame clones and lacks some. The profile shows 30,000 to 40,000 clones, 92% of them singletons. The source was CD4+ T cells from peripheral blood mononuclear cells, collected in the third trimester of pregnancy. The receptors shown here come from a female donor with multiple sclerosis, enrolled in a pregnancy study.

This chain uses TRBV10-1 with TRBJ2-7, with D possibly TRBD1 on 5 matching bases. CDR3 length: 13 residues. The V end was cut by 8 bases, the J end by 6 bases, with 17 bases between. CDR1 WNHNN and CDR2 SYGVQD come from the germline V gene (reference sequence). For the CDR3, the DNA is TGCGCCAGCTCCCAGGGTCACGGCGGCGAGCAGTACTTC. Its translation is CASSQGHGGEQYF.

The J gene is TRBJ2-1, the V gene TRBV7-9; tentative D call: TRBD1 (6 bases). Germline V gene lookup returns CDR1 SEHNR and CDR2 FQNEAQ (reference sequence). The length of the CDR3 is 15 residues. V was clipped by 3 bases and J by 0 bases, with 9 bases between them. Here the CDR3 DNA reads TGTGCCAGCAGCTTCAGGGGTAGCTCCTACAATGAGCAGTTCTTC. It codes for CASSFRGSSYNEQFF. Complete variable domain (other parts from reference TRBV7-9 and TRBJ2-1): DTGVSQNPRHKITKRGQNVTFRCDPISEHNRLYWYRQTLGQGPEFLTYFQNEAQLEKSRLLSDRFSAERPKGSFSTLEIQRTEQGDSAMYLCASSFRGSSYNEQFFGPGTRLTVL.

This clone was seen a single time. The rearrangement links TRBV11-3 to TRBJ2-7; TRBD1 aligns across 12 bases. The junction had 5 bases not matched to a gene; V was cut back by 1 base and J by 7 bases. This CDR3 comprises 15 residues. CDR1 and CDR2 from the germline V gene are SGHNT and YENEEA. CDR3 protein: CASSLGGQGAEEQYF. The CDR3 DNA reads TGTGCCAGCAGCTTAGGGGGACAGGGGGCGGAAGAGCAGTACTTC.

The rearrangement uses TRBV29-1 and TRBJ1-3; no clear D gene. The CDR3 totals 11 residues. Germline lookup yields CDR1 SQVTM and CDR2 ANQGSEA. The V and J ends lost 5 bases and 4 bases respectively, with 6 bases between them. The CDR3 bases are TGCAGCGTTCCCAGAGGAAACACCATATATTTT. This sequence encodes CSVPRGNTIYF.

This chain connects TRBV28 to TRBJ1-2; D not resolved. This CDR3 comprises 13 residues. Trimming stripped 6 bases from V and 3 bases from J, with 11 bases between. CDR1 and CDR2 (germline): MDHEN, SYDVKM. DNA of the CDR3: TGTGCCAGCAGCCCCACAGTCCACTATGGCTACACCTTC. It specifies CASSPTVHYGYTF.

The chain couples TRBV28 to TRBJ2-1; TRBD2 matches at 11 bases. Germline values: CDR1 MDHEN, CDR2 SYDVKM. Trimming at V came to 10 bases and at J to 7 bases, leaving 3 bases not matched to a gene. The CDR3 length is 12 residues. The CDR3 sequence: CAKGLAENEQFF. CDR3 bases: TGTGCCAAGGGACTAGCGGAAAATGAGCAGTTCTTC.

This sequence joins TRBV7-8 and TRBJ2-2; 9 bases match TRBD1. The J segment lost 5 bases and the V segment lost 5 bases, leaving 6 bases of the junction unmatched. The CDR3 loop spans 15 amino acids. Germline values: CDR1 SGHVS, CDR2 FQNEAQ. Here the CDR3 reads CASSTHRGQTGELFF. The CDR3, as DNA: TGTGCCAGCAGCACGCACAGGGGGCAGACCGGGGAGCTGTTTTTT.

V usage is TRBV6-6 and J usage is TRBJ1-4; D is possibly TRBD1 (6 bases). The CDR3 has 15 residues. Germline-derived CDR1 and CDR2 are MNHNY and SVGAGI (reference sequence). Between the trimmed V and J ends, which lost 5 bases and 5 bases, there was a span of 15 bases. CDR3 amino acids: CASSTPTGSNEKLFF. The CDR3 nucleotides are TGTGCCAGCAGTACCCCGACAGGTAGCAATGAAAAACTGTTTTTT.

The genes are TRBV10-3 and TRBJ1-5; D possibly corresponds to TRBD1 (6 bases). The CDR3 runs 12 residues. Germline CDR1 is ENHRY and CDR2 is SYGVKD. V was shortened by 6 bases and J by 7 bases, with 10 bases between the two germline ends. The CDR3 sequence: CAIRSGVQPQHF. CDR3 nucleotide sequence: TGTGCCATCAGGTCAGGGGTACAGCCCCAGCATTTT.

This clone was observed a single time. The chain has TRBV10-1 and TRBJ2-7, with a possible D match to TRBD1 (6 bases). The germline V gene has CDR1 WNHNN and CDR2 SYGVQD (reference sequence). Between the trimmed V and J ends, which lost 6 bases and 3 bases, there was a span of 12 bases. CDR3 size: 13 residues. The CDR3: CASSLGHSYEQYF. In DNA, the CDR3 is TGCGCCAGCAGCCTGGGACATAGCTACGAGCAGTACTTC.

J is TRBJ2-7 and V is TRBV11-2, with TRBD2 matching over 7 bases. This CDR3 is 14 amino acids long. Germline V gene data show CDR1 as SGHAT and CDR2 as FQNNGV. J was trimmed by 3 bases and V by 0 bases; bases with no gene match: 2. As DNA, the CDR3 is TGTGCCAGCAGCTTAGAGAGGACTAGCTACGAGCAGTACTTC. Translating gives CASSLERTSYEQYF.

The chain uses TRBV11-2 and TRBJ2-2, with TRBD1 matching over 7 bases. The V segment lost 8 bases and the J segment 2 bases; nucleotides outside the gene matches: 5. The CDR3 runs 14 residues. Germline CDR1 is SGHAT and CDR2 is FQNNGV. CDR3 sequence (DNA): TGTGCCAGCGGGGGACAGACCAACACCGGGGAGCTGTTTTTT. Protein product: CASGGQTNTGELFF.

The chain has TRBV5-6 and TRBJ2-3, with D maybe TRBD2 (6 bases). V was trimmed by 0 bases and J by 3 bases, leaving 17 bases between them. This CDR3 spans 17 amino acids. Germline V CDR1 and CDR2: SGHDT, YYEEEE. The CDR3 DNA follows: TGTGCCAGCAGCTTGGCCGGGAGCAGGCTCTTAACAGATACGCAGTATTTT. Translation gives CASSLAGSRLLTDTQYF.

V usage is TRBV5-1 and J usage is TRBJ2-7; 9 nucleotides align to TRBD1. V shed 5 bases, J shed 12 bases, and the junction held 15 bases outside the gene matches. Germline assignment: CDR1 SGHRS and CDR2 YFSETQ. The CDR3 totals 14 residues. The chain's CDR3 is CASSYGDRDREWYF. The CDR3 DNA is TGCGCCAGCAGTTACGGGGACCGGGACAGGGAATGGTACTTC.

This clone was observed a single time. The chain carries TRBV18 and TRBJ1-4, with 10 positions matching TRBD1. CDR1 KGHSH and CDR2 LQKENI come from the germline V gene. The CDR3 spans 15 residues. Trimming removed 6 bases from V and 6 bases from J; junction bases left unmatched: 7. The CDR3: CASSGGGTGDEKLFF. Written as DNA, the CDR3 is TGTGCCAGCTCCGGCGGCGGGACAGGGGATGAAAAACTGTTTTTT.

The chain has TRBV2 and TRBJ1-2; D is unclear. Germline V lookup: CDR1 SNHLY, CDR2 FYNNEI. Trimming removed 2 bases from V and 7 bases from J, with 14 bases in between. The CDR3 spans 14 residues. CDR3 residues: CASSELLQASGYTF. CDR3 nucleotide sequence: TGTGCCAGCAGTGAATTGCTTCAGGCCTCTGGCTACACCTTC.

This sequence joins TRBV28 and TRBJ1-1; unclear D gene. Per germline, CDR1 MDHEN and CDR2 SYDVKM. V lost 3 bases to trimming and J lost 7 bases, with 6 bases between them. The CDR3 is made up of 11 amino acids. Here the CDR3 reads CASSFRVEAFF. In DNA form, the CDR3 reads TGTGCCAGCAGTTTTCGTGTTGAAGCTTTCTTT.

V is TRBV5-4 and J is TRBJ2-1; 10 bases are a match to TRBD2. The germline V gene has CDR1 SGHNT and CDR2 YYREEE (reference sequence). The CDR3 totals 16 residues. The ends lost 0 bases at V and 6 bases at J; junction bases unmatched: 6. DNA of the CDR3: TGTGCCAGCAGCTTGGGTGCACTAGCGGGGCCCAATGAGCAGTTCTTC. The encoded protein is CASSLGALAGPNEQFF.

The chain links TRBV21-1 to TRBJ2-1; the table's D gene call, TRBD2, was not cross checked with the DNA. TRBV21-1 has pseudogene status. This CDR3 is 15 amino acids long. The DNA for the CDR3 is TGTGCCAGCACCTCACGGGAGGCCCTTTACAATGAGCAGTTCTTC. Its protein is CASTSREALYNEQFF.

This clone was seen only once. The chain recombines TRBV5-1 with TRBJ2-5; 12 bases fit TRBD2. The CDR3 totals 17 residues. Trimming cost V 0 bases and J 2 bases; bases outside gene matches: 5. The germline CDR1 and CDR2 sequences are SGHRS and YFSETQ. The CDR3 DNA reads as TGCGCCAGCAGCTTGGCTCTAGCGGGAGGGATACAAGAGACCCAGTACTTC. It specifies CASSLALAGGIQETQYF. The full variable domain, completed using reference TRBV5-1 and TRBJ2-5, is KAGVTQTPRYLIKTRGQQVTLSCSPISGHRSVSWYQQTPGQGLQFLFEYFSETQRNKGNFPGRFSGRQFSNSRSEMNVSTLELGDSALYLCASSLALAGGIQETQYFGPGTRLLVL.

The chain has TRBV11-2 and TRBJ2-3, with 8 bases aligning to TRBD2. J lost 0 bases, V lost 5 bases, and 7 bases had no gene match. Germline CDR1 reads SGHAT; CDR2 reads FQNNGV. CDR3 size: 16 residues. The CDR3 nucleotides are TGTGCCAGCAGCCCCATCGCTAGCGGGAGCACAGATACGCAGTATTTT. Its translation is CASSPIASGSTDTQYF.

The rearrangement links TRBV28 to TRBJ1-4; D unclear. The CDR3 sequence is 13 residues long. The V and J ends lost 5 bases and 4 bases respectively, with 8 bases between them. Germline CDR1 reads MDHEN; CDR2 reads SYDVKM. The chain's CDR3 is CASSRSRNEKLFF. The DNA for the CDR3 is TGTGCCAGCAGTCGGAGCCGTAATGAAAAACTGTTTTTT.

The V and J genes are TRBV5-1 and TRBJ2-7; the match to TRBD2 covers 15 bases. Unmatched junction bases numbered 13, after V lost 4 bases and J lost 2 bases. The germline CDR1 and CDR2 sequences are SGHRS and YFSETQ. The CDR3 has 19 residues. The CDR3 region is CASSAIPGLAGGLTYEQYF. DNA of the CDR3: TGCGCCAGCAGCGCGATCCCGGGACTAGCGGGAGGATTAACCTACGAGCAGTACTTC.

This clone was seen a few times. V gene TRBV30 combines with J gene TRBJ2-7; D call uncertain. This CDR3 is 13 amino acids long. V lost 0 bases, J lost 6 bases, and 12 bases lay in between. The germline gives CDR1 GTSNPN, CDR2 SVGIG (reference sequence). The CDR3 bases are TGTGCCTGGAGTGTAATTTGGGCAGCCGAGCAGTACTTC. As protein: CAWSVIWAAEQYF.

This sequence joins TRBV5-1 and TRBJ2-1, with 12 bases identical to TRBD2. CDR1 SGHRS and CDR2 YFSETQ come from the germline V gene. J was trimmed by 3 bases and V by 7 bases; bases with no gene match: 2. This CDR3 spans 14 amino acids. The CDR3 region is CASGTSGLYNEQFF. The CDR3 DNA is TGCGCCAGCGGGACTAGCGGGCTCTACAATGAGCAGTTCTTC. Complete variable domain (other parts from reference TRBV5-1 and TRBJ2-1): KAGVTQTPRYLIKTRGQQVTLSCSPISGHRSVSWYQQTPGQGLQFLFEYFSETQRNKGNFPGRFSGRQFSNSRSEMNVSTLELGDSALYLCASGTSGLYNEQFFGPGTRLTVL.

The V call is TRBV11-2, the J call TRBJ1-1; tentative D call: TRBD1 (6 bases). The germline CDR1 and CDR2 sequences are SGHAT and FQNNGV. V was clipped by 0 bases and J by 11 bases, with 16 bases between them. The CDR3 is made up of 14 amino acids. CDR3 region: CASSLERGQPGAFF. The CDR3 DNA is TGTGCCAGCAGCTTAGAGAGAGGACAGCCCGGTGCTTTCTTT.

This chain connects TRBV11-2 to TRBJ2-7; D ambiguous. The germline V and J ends were trimmed by 5 bases and 8 bases, with 13 bases remaining between them. The germline V gene has CDR1 SGHAT and CDR2 FQNNGV. The CDR3 loop spans 12 amino acids. CDR3 in amino acids: CASSRPPWQQYF. DNA for the CDR3: TGTGCCAGCAGCCGTCCTCCATGGCAGCAGTACTTC.